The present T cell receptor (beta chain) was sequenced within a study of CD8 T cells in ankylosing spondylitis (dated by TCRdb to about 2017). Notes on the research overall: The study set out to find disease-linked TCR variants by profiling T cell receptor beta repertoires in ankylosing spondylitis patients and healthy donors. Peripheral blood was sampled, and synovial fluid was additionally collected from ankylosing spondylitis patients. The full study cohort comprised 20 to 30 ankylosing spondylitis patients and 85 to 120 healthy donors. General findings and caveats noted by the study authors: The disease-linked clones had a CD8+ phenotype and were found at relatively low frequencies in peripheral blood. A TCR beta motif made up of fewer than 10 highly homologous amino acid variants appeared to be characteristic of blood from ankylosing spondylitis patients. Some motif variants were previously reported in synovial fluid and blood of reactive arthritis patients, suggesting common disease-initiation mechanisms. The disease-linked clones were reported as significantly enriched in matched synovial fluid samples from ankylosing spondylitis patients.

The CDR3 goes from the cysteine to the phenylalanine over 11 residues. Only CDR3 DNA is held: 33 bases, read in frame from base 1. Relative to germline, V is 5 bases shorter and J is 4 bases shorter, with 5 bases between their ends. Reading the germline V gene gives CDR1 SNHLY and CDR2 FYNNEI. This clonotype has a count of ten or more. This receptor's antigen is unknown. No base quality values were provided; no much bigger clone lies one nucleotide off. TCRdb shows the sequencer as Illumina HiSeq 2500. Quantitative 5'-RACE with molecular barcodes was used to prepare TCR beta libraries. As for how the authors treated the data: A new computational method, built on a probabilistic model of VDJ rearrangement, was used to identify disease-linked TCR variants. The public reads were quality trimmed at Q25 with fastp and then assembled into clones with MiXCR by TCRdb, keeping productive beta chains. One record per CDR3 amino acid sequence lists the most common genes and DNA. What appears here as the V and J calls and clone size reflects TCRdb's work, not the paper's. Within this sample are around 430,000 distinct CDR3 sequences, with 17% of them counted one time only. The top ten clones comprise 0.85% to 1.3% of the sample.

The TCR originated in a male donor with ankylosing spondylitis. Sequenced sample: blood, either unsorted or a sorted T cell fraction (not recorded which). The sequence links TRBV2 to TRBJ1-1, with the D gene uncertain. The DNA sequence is TGTGCCAGCAGTCCCCTCACTGAAGCTTTCTTT. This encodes CASSPLTEAFF.